The rows below give T cell receptor beta chains drawn from one sample of a study of CD8 T cells in Susac syndrome. MiXCR, applied by TCRdb to the immunoSEQ multiplex PCR reads, yields one record per CDR3 protein. Of about 180,000 distinct CDR3 sequences detected, more than 95% appear once; the ten largest clones hold around 0.12%. Sequencing was performed on CD4+ T cells from PBMCs. The receptors were gathered from a human donor with Susac syndrome. The CDR3 runs from the conserved cysteine through the conserved F or W. The order of the fields is clone size, J gene, V gene, D gene, CDR3 protein, CDR3 DNA. D genes are given only for firm matches. Size tells how often a clone was seen (once, few, many) or the class of an expanded clone, and some rows leave it out.

. TRBJ1-2 TRBV6-6 . CASSSDAWGYTF TGTGCCAGCAGTTCCGATGCATGGGGCTACACCTTC
. TRBJ2-2 TRBV6-6 . CASSYRLGELFF TGTGCCAGCAGTTACCGCCTCGGGGAGCTGTTTTTT
few TRBJ2-3 TRBV7-3 TRBD1 CASSPGQSSTDTQYF TGTGCCAGCAGCCCGGGACAGAGCTCCACAGATACGCAGTATTTT
. TRBJ2-1 TRBV29-1 . CSVDPTGYNEQFF TGCAGCGTTGACCCAACAGGGTACAATGAGCAGTTCTTC
. TRBJ2-1 TRBV5-1 . CASSSLTGYRVQFF TGCGCCAGCAGCTCTCTCACAGGGTACAGGGTGCAGTTCTTC
. TRBJ2-7 TRBV20-1 . CSARDKGVSYEQYF TGCAGTGCTAGAGATAAGGGAGTCTCCTACGAGCAGTACTTC
. TRBJ1-5 TRBV5-6 TRBD1 CASSSRDRAKPQHF TGTGCCAGCAGCTCCCGGGACAGGGCCAAGCCCCAGCATTTT
. TRBJ2-3 TRBV24-1 TRBD2 CATSDQKGLAGTVDTQYF TGTGCCACCAGTGACCAGAAAGGACTAGCGGGGACAGTAGATACGCAGTATTTT
. TRBJ2-7 TRBV5-1 . CASSLAAGVYEQYF TGCGCCAGCAGCTTGGCGGCAGGGGTGTACGAGCAGTACTTC
. TRBJ2-5 TRBV28 . CASSLIQGTQYF TGTGCCAGCAGTTTGATCCAGGGGACCCAGTACTTC
. TRBJ2-7 TRBV29-1 . CSVSMLTGPYEQYF TGCAGCGTCTCGATGCTGACCGGACCCTACGAGCAGTACTTC
. TRBJ1-1 TRBV5-1 TRBD1 CASSLSWGDRAIADTEAFF TGCGCCAGCAGCTTGTCGTGGGGGGACAGGGCAATTGCGGACACTGAAGCTTTCTTT
. TRBJ2-5 TRBV20-1 TRBD2 CSARSGTSGPQETQYF TGCAGTGCTCGTTCGGGGACTAGCGGCCCCCAAGAGACCCAGTACTTC
. TRBJ2-1 TRBV30 . CAAEVGGKASYNEQFF TGTGCGGCTGAAGTGGGGGGCAAGGCTTCCTACAATGAGCAGTTCTTC
. TRBJ2-1 TRBV28 . CASSLTSAGNYNEQFF TGTGCCAGCAGTTTGACTTCGGCGGGCAACTACAATGAGCAGTTCTTC
few TRBJ2-1 TRBV12-3/TRBV12-4 . CASSLGREQFF TGTGCCAGCAGTTTGGGCAGGGAGCAGTTCTTC
. TRBJ2-1 TRBV28 TRBD2 CASRTGTSGSNEQFF TGTGCCAGCAGAACCGGGACTAGCGGGAGCAATGAGCAGTTCTTC
. TRBJ2-1 TRBV7-7 . CASSASRGEVEQFF TGTGCTAGCAGCGCCTCCAGGGGGGAGGTGGAGCAGTTCTTC
once TRBJ2-7 TRBV20-1 TRBD2 CSASSPAGVNYEQYF TGCAGTGCTAGCTCTCCGGCGGGAGTTAATTACGAGCAGTACTTC
few TRBJ2-5 TRBV5-6 . CASSLPGNQETQYF TGTGCCAGCAGCCTTCCCGGGAACCAAGAGACCCAGTACTTC
. TRBJ1-4 TRBV5-1 . CASSLSRSLGKLFF TGCGCCAGCAGCCTTTCCAGGTCCCTCGGAAAACTGTTTTTT
. TRBJ2-3 TRBV20-1 TRBD2 CSASLAGVRDTQYF TGCAGTGCTAGCCTAGCGGGAGTCAGAGATACGCAGTATTTT
. TRBJ2-1 TRBV4-2 . CASSQGVGSYNEQFF TGTGCCAGCAGCCAAGGGGTCGGCTCCTACAATGAGCAGTTCTTC
once TRBJ2-6 TRBV5-1 . CASSVRDNVLTF TGCGCCAGCAGCGTCCGGGACAACGTCCTGACTTTC
. TRBJ2-5 TRBV2 . CASQGDSGHQETQYF TGTGCCAGCCAGGGGGATAGCGGTCACCAAGAGACCCAGTACTTC
. TRBJ2-2 TRBV7-3 TRBD1 CASSPRQGGGELFF TGTGCCAGCAGCCCCCGACAGGGTGGCGGGGAGCTGTTTTTT
. TRBJ1-1 TRBV30 . CAWTPGGTEAFF TGTGCCTGGACTCCTGGCGGCACTGAAGCTTTCTTT
. TRBJ1-3 TRBV29-1 . CSVRPQGPGNTIYF TGCAGCGTCCGACCTCAGGGACCTGGAAACACCATATATTTT
. TRBJ1-2 TRBV20-1 . CSARIGRMVYGYTF TGCAGTGCTAGAATCGGAAGAATGGTATATGGCTACACCTTC
. TRBJ2-6 TRBV2 . CASSEGPGRGRHVGGANVLTF TGTGCCAGCAGTGAAGGCCCGGGCAGGGGACGACACGTTGGTGGGGCCAACGTCCTGACTTTC
few TRBJ2-7 TRBV6-6 . CATSGPSYEQYF TGTGCCACCTCAGGGCCATCCTACGAGCAGTACTTC
. TRBJ2-1 TRBV7-9 . CASSLLQANEQFF TGTGCCAGCAGCCTCTTACAGGCGAATGAGCAGTTCTTC
. TRBJ2-1 TRBV4-3 . CASSQESLSSYNEQFF TGCGCCAGCAGCCAAGAATCGTTAAGCTCCTACAATGAGCAGTTCTTC
. TRBJ2-7 TRBV7-3 . CASNDGMTYEQYF TGTGCCAGCAACGACGGGATGACCTACGAGCAGTACTTC
. TRBJ2-1 TRBV25-1 TRBD2 CASRGVAGYSGGEQFF TGTGCCAGTAGAGGCGTCGCCGGGTATAGCGGGGGTGAGCAGTTCTTC
. TRBJ2-5 TRBV7-9 . CASSLRASLIETQYF TGTGCCAGCAGCTTAAGGGCCTCTTTAATTGAGACCCAGTACTTC
. TRBJ1-1 TRBV20-1 . CSARAQGSNTEAFF TGCAGTGCTAGAGCCCAGGGATCGAACACTGAAGCTTTCTTT
. TRBJ2-2 TRBV20-1 TRBD2 CSAPGGGLAGAHGELFF TGCAGTGCTCCAGGGGGAGGACTAGCGGGAGCGCACGGGGAGCTGTTTTTT
. TRBJ2-1 TRBV5-1 TRBD2 CASSPVPGLAMGNEQFF TGCGCCAGCAGCCCGGTACCGGGACTAGCTATGGGCAATGAGCAGTTCTTC
. TRBJ2-5 TRBV20-1 TRBD2 CSANRMAGGRETQYF TGCAGTGCTAACCGGATGGCGGGGGGCCGCGAGACCCAGTACTTC
. TRBJ1-2 TRBV28 . CASSLTPGVGYTF TGTGCCAGCAGTTTAACTCCGGGTGTTGGCTACACCTTC
. TRBJ1-5 TRBV7-2 . CASSLAGSYQPQHF TGTGCCAGCAGCTTAGCGGGTTCCTATCAGCCCCAGCATTTT
. TRBJ1-2 TRBV12-3/TRBV12-4 TRBD1 CASSTRGTGSHGYTF TGTGCCAGCAGTACTAGGGGGACAGGGTCTCATGGCTACACCTTC
. TRBJ1-1 TRBV20-1 . CSAGTGNEAFF TGCAGCGCCGGGACGGGGAATGAAGCTTTCTTT
. TRBJ2-4 TRBV19 . CASRDLLGYKNIQYF TGTGCCAGTAGGGACCTATTGGGTTACAAAAACATTCAGTACTTC
. TRBJ2-1 TRBV5-4 . CASSLSVLLGHNEQFF TGTGCCAGCAGCTTGAGTGTCCTCCTCGGGCACAATGAGCAGTTCTTC
. TRBJ1-2 TRBV3-1 . CASSQVPGHGDGYTF TGTGCCAGCAGCCAAGTCCCAGGCCACGGGGATGGCTACACCTTC
. TRBJ2-3 TRBV5-1 . CASSLGTSPLTQYF TGCGCCAGCAGCTTAGGGACATCGCCCTTGACGCAGTATTTT
. TRBJ2-3 TRBV9 TRBD2 CASNVAGGTDTQYF TGTGCCAGCAACGTAGCGGGAGGCACAGATACGCAGTATTTT
. TRBJ2-1 TRBV7-3 TRBD2 CASSLSRGRGANNEQFF TGTGCCAGCAGCTTGTCGAGAGGGAGGGGCGCAAACAATGAGCAGTTCTTC
. TRBJ1-5 TRBV12-3/TRBV12-4 . CASSFGGSNQPQHF TGTGCCAGCAGTTTCGGGGGTAGCAATCAGCCCCAGCATTTT
. TRBJ2-1 TRBV19 . CASSMSGGALIF TGTGCCAGTAGTATGTCAGGAGGGGCGCTAATCTTC
. TRBJ2-5 TRBV29-1 . CSVAGNSQETQYF TGCAGCGTCGCCGGAAACTCCCAAGAGACCCAGTACTTC
. TRBJ2-6 TRBV2 TRBD2 CASRPGLANTGANVLTF TGTGCCAGCAGACCGGGACTAGCGAATACAGGGGCCAACGTCCTGACTTTC
. TRBJ2-6 TRBV20-1 . CSASVNGTLNVLTF TGCAGTGCTAGTGTTAACGGGACCCTCAACGTCCTGACTTTC